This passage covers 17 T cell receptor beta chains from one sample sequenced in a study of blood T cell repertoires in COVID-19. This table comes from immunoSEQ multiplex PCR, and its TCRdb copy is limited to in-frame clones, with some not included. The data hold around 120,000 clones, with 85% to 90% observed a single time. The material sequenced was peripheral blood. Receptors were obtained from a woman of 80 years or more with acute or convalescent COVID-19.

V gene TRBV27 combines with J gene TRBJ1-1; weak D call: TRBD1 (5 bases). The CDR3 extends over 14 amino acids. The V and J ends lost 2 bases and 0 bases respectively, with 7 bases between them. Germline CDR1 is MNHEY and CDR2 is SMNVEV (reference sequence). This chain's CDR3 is CASSLDRLNTEAFF. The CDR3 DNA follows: TGTGCCAGCAGTTTAGACAGATTGAACACTGAAGCTTTCTTT.

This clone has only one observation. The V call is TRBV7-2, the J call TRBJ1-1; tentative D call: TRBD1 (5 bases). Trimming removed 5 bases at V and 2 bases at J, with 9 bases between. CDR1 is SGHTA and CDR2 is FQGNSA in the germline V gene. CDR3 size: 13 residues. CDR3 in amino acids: CASSRQTNTEAFF. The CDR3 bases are TGTGCCAGCAGCCGACAGACCAACACTGAAGCTTTCTTT.

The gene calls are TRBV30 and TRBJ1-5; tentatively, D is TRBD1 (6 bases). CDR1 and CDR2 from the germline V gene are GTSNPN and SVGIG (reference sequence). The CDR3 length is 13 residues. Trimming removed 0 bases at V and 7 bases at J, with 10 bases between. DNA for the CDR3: TGTGCCTGGAGTGTAGCCCAGGGGCAGCCCCAGCATTTT. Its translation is CAWSVAQGQPQHF. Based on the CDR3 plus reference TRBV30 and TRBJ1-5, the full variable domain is SQTIHQWPATLVQPVGSPLSLECTVEGTSNPNLYWYRQAAGRGLQLLFYSVGIGQISSEVPQNLSASRPQDRQFILSSKKLLLSDSGFYLCAWSVAQGQPQHFGDGTRLSIL.

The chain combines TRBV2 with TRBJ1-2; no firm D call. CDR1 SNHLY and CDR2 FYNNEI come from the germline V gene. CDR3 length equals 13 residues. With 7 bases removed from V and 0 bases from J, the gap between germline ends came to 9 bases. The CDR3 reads CASTPESNYGYTF. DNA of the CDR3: TGTGCCAGCACTCCAGAATCTAACTATGGCTACACCTTC.

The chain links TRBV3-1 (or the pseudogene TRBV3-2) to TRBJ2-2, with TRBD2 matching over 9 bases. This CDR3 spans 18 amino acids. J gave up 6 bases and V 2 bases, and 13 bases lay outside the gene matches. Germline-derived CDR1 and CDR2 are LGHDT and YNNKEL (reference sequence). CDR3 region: CASSQRLAAYLRSGELFF. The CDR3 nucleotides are TGTGCCAGCAGCCAACGACTAGCGGCCTACCTTCGGTCCGGGGAGCTGTTTTTT.

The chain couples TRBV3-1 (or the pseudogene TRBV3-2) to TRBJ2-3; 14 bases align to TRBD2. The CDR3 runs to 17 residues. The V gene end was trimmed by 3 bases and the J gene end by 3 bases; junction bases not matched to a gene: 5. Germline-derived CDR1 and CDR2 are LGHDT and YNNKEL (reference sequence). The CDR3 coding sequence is TGTGCCAGCAGCCAGACTAGCGGGGGGGTATCGACAGATACGCAGTATTTT. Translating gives CASSQTSGGVSTDTQYF.

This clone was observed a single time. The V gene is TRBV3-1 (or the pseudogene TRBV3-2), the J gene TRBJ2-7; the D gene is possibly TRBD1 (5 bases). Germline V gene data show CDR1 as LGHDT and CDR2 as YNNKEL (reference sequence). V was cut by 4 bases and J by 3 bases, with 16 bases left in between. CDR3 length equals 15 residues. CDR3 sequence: CASSRRRTRGYEQYF. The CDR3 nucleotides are TGTGCCAGCAGCCGACGACGGACAAGGGGCTACGAGCAGTACTTC.

The DNA for the CDR3 is TGTGCCAGCAGCTTAGCCCGGATAGCGACGAACTACGAGCAGTACTTC. It is translated as CASSLARIATNYEQYF. This chain uses TRBV11-2 with TRBJ2-7; perhaps TRBD2 as D (5 bases). CDR1 is SGHAT and CDR2 is FQNNGV in the germline V gene. V was shortened by 1 base and J by 3 bases, with 16 bases between the two germline ends. The CDR3 is 16 residues long.

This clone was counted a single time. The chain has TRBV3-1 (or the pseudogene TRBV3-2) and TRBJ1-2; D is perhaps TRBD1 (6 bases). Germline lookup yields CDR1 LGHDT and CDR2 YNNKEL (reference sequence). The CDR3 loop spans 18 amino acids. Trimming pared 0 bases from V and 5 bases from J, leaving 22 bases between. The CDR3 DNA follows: TGTGCCAGCAGCCAAGAAGGCTTCGGGGGGCCAGGGAGATATGGCTACACCTTC. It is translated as CASSQEGFGGPGRYGYTF.

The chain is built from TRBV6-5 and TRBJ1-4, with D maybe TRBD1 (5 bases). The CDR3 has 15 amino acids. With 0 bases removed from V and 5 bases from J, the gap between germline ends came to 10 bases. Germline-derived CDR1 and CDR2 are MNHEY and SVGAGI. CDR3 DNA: TGTGCCAGCAGTTACTCGCAGGGTGGCAATGAAAAACTGTTTTTT. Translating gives CASSYSQGGNEKLFF.

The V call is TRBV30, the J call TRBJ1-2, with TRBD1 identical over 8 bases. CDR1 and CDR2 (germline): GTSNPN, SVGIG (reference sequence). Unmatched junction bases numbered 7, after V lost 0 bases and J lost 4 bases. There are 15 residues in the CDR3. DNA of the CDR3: TGTGCCTGGAGTGTACGGGCAGGGGGCACCTATGGCTACACCTTC. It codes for CAWSVRAGGTYGYTF.

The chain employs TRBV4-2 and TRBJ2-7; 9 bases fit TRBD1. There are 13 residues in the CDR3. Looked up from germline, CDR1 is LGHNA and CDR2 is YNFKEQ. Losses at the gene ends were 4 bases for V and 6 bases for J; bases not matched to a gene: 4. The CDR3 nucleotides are TGTGCCAGCAGCCCCCCGGACAGGGGCGAGCAGTACTTC. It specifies CASSPPDRGEQYF.

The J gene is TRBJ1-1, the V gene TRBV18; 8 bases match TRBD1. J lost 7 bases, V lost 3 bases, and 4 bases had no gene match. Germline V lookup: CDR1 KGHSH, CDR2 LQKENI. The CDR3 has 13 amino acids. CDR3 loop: CASSPGQGGEAFF. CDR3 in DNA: TGTGCCAGCTCACCTGGACAGGGCGGTGAAGCTTTCTTT.

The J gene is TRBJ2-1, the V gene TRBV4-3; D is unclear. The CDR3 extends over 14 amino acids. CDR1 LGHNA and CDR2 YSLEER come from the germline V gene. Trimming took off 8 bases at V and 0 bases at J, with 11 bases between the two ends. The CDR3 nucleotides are TGCGCCAGCTCAACCTCGAGCTCCTACAATGAGCAGTTCTTC. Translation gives CASSTSSSYNEQFF.

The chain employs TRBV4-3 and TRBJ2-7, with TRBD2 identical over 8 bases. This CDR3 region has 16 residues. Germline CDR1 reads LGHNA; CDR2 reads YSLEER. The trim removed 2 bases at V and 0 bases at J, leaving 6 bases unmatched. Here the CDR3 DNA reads TGCGCCAGCAGCCAATATCCGGGGGGGGCCTCCTACGAGCAGTACTTC. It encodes CASSQYPGGASYEQYF.

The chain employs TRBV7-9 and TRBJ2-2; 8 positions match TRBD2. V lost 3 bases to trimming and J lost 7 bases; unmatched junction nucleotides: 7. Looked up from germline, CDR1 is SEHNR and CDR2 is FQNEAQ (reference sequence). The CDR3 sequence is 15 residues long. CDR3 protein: CASSFPGLGVGELFF. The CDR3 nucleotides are TGTGCCAGCAGCTTTCCGGGACTAGGCGTCGGGGAGCTGTTTTTT.

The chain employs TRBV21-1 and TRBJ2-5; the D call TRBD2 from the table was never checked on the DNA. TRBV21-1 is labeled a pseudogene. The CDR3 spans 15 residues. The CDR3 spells CASSKGLRGRETQYF. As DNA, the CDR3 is TGTGCCAGCAGCAAAGGTTTGCGGGGGCGGGAGACCCAGTACTTC.